This is a list of T cell receptor beta chains from one sample in a study of shared clonotypes between healthy human individuals. Using immunoSEQ multiplex PCR, the repertoire was profiled, and TCRdb retains in-frame clones only, with some absent. The table records around 2.5 million clones, more than 85% of them present only once. Sample: naive CD4+ T cells from PBMCs. The receptors derive from a man younger than 35 in good health. Some clones in this sample may be carry-over from other donors' samples. The CDR3 runs from the conserved cysteine through the conserved F or W. D genes are given only for firm matches. A row's size may be missing; if present it is once, few, many or a size class.

j_call v_call clone_size d_call cdr3_aa cdr3_nt
TRBJ1-1 TRBV6-5 . TRBD1 CASSYKTGATEAFF TGTGCCAGCAGTTACAAGACAGGGGCCACTGAAGCTTTCTTT
TRBJ2-3 TRBV19 once . CASSIRVSEGADTQYF TGTGCCAGTAGTATAAGAGTGTCCGAGGGCGCAGATACGCAGTATTTT
TRBJ2-3 TRBV18 . . CASSHSGGGGGTDTQYF TGTGCCAGCTCCCACTCCGGGGGAGGGGGCGGCACAGATACGCAGTATTTT
TRBJ2-7 TRBV10-3 . . CAISGSDRRGEQYF TGTGCCATCAGTGGTAGTGACAGGCGAGGCGAGCAGTACTTC
TRBJ1-2 TRBV28 . TRBD1 CASSLGTGGVYGYTF TGTGCCAGCAGTTTGGGGACAGGGGGGGTCTATGGCTACACCTTC
TRBJ2-2 TRBV4-1 once TRBD1 CASSPRILRFRQGDDTGELFF TGCGCCAGCAGCCCACGAATACTCCGTTTTAGACAGGGGGATGACACCGGGGAGCTGTTTTTT
TRBJ1-2 TRBV6-5 . . CASSYLSDYGYTF TGTGCCAGCAGTTATCTGTCTGACTATGGCTACACCTTC
TRBJ1-1 TRBV6-5 . . CASSYRTGSEAFF TGTGCCAGCAGTTACCGTACAGGGTCGGAGGCTTTCTTT
TRBJ1-4 TRBV5-1 . TRBD1 CASSWGTGREKLFF TGCGCCAGCAGCTGGGGGACAGGACGTGAAAAACTGTTTTTT
TRBJ2-5 TRBV15 . . CATSRVGVPETQYF TGTGCCACCAGCAGAGTCGGGGTTCCAGAGACCCAGTACTTC
TRBJ2-2 TRBV28 . . CATKYQGIVTGELFF TGTGCCACCAAGTATCAGGGGATTGTCACCGGGGAGCTGTTTTTT
TRBJ2-7 TRBV4-1 . . CASSPRPTRTVYEQYF TGCGCCAGCAGCCCCCGACCGACTAGGACGGTTTACGAGCAGTACTTC
TRBJ2-1 TRBV7-2 . TRBD1 CASSVDRSSYNEQFF TGTGCCAGCAGTGTGGACAGGAGCTCCTACAATGAGCAGTTCTTC
TRBJ2-5 TRBV4-2 . TRBD1 CASSQGDRPEGETQYF TGTGCCAGCAGCCAAGGGGACAGGCCTGAGGGGGAGACCCAGTACTTC
TRBJ2-7 TRBV11-2 . . CASSLFPGSSSYEQYF TGTGCCAGCAGCTTATTTCCGGGTTCTAGCTCCTACGAGCAGTACTTC
TRBJ1-5 TRBV28 . . CASSFPFSRANQPQHF TGTGCCAGCAGTTTCCCCTTTTCGAGGGCCAATCAGCCCCAGCATTTT
TRBJ1-5 TRBV27 many TRBD1 CASSATGTVNQPQHF TGTGCCAGCAGTGCCACCGGGACAGTCAATCAGCCCCAGCATTTT
TRBJ1-3 TRBV6-5 . TRBD1 CATGDGNTIYF TGTGCTACAGGGGACGGAAACACCATATATTTT
TRBJ1-2 TRBV5-6 . TRBD1 CASSGRPRWAQGGGYTF TGTGCCAGCAGCGGAAGACCCCGTTGGGCCCAGGGGGGTGGCTACACCTTC
TRBJ1-1 TRBV6-4 . . CASSDSTLSPGRTEAFF TGTGCCAGCAGTGACTCGACCCTCTCCCCGGGGCGGACTGAAGCTTTCTTT
TRBJ2-1 TRBV7-9 . . CASSLGLAEQFF TGTGCCAGCAGCTTAGGATTAGCTGAGCAGTTCTTC
TRBJ2-1 TRBV9 few . CASSPSRSRSYNEQFF TGTGCCAGCAGCCCGAGTAGGTCGCGGTCCTACAATGAGCAGTTCTTC
TRBJ2-4 TRBV6-5 . . CASTSSAGIRFQYF TGTGCCAGCACGTCATCAGCGGGCATTAGGTTTCAGTACTTC
TRBJ2-2 TRBV6-4 few TRBD1 CASRGDRETGELFF TGTGCCAGCAGGGGGGACAGGGAAACCGGGGAGCTGTTTTTT
TRBJ2-3 TRBV5-1 . . CASTGGGDTQYF TGCGCCAGCACTGGAGGGGGGGATACGCAGTATTTT
TRBJ1-1 TRBV5-4 . . CAISTGNTEAFF TGTGCCATTTCCACAGGGAACACTGAAGCTTTCTTT
TRBJ2-1 TRBV5-1 . . CASSTPVSDEQFF TGCGCCAGCAGCACTCCCGTTTCGGATGAGCAGTTCTTC
TRBJ2-7 TRBV7-6 . TRBD1 CASSLVGQGVSEQYF TGTGCCAGCAGCTTAGTGGGACAGGGGGTTTCCGAGCAGTACTTC
TRBJ2-5 TRBV7-9 . . CASSFVFHTTSGETQYF TGTGCCAGCAGCTTTGTTTTCCACACTACTAGTGGGGAGACCCAGTACTTC
TRBJ2-7 TRBV6-5 . . CASSPRSGEQYF TGTGCCAGCAGCCCCCGCAGTGGCGAGCAGTACTTC
TRBJ1-1 TRBV18 . . CASSPLFGGRVNTEAFF TGTGCCAGCTCACCACTGTTCGGGGGGCGCGTGAACACTGAAGCTTTCTTT
TRBJ2-5 TRBV7-2 . TRBD2 CASSLQVAGNQETQYF TGTGCCAGCAGCTTACAAGTAGCGGGGAATCAAGAGACCCAGTACTTC
TRBJ1-1 TRBV29-1 few . CSVGWSTEAFF TGCAGCGTTGGTTGGAGCACTGAAGCTTTCTTT
TRBJ1-5 TRBV7-2 . TRBD1 CASSYRGHQPQHF TGTGCCAGCAGCTACAGGGGGCATCAGCCCCAGCATTTT
TRBJ1-1 TRBV7-3 . . CASSLITETEAFF TGTGCCAGCAGCTTAATAACGGAAACTGAAGCTTTCTTT
TRBJ1-2 TRBV2 few . CASSATGFLYGYTF TGTGCCAGCAGTGCAACAGGGTTCCTCTATGGCTACACCTTC
TRBJ2-5 TRBV7-7 . . CASSLRQQETQYF TGTGCCAGCAGCTTACGACAGCAAGAGACCCAGTACTTC
TRBJ2-1 TRBV7-2 . . CASSLGALGYNEQFF TGTGCCAGCAGCTTAGGGGCCCTTGGCTACAATGAGCAGTTCTTC
TRBJ1-1 TRBV5-1 . TRBD1 CASSPRTGGSAFF TGCGCCAGCAGCCCTCGGACAGGGGGATCAGCTTTCTTT
TRBJ2-3 TRBV18 . TRBD1 CASSEGQGNTDTQYF TGTGCCAGCTCGGAGGGACAGGGAAACACAGATACGCAGTATTTT
TRBJ2-3 TRBV10-1 . . CASSGEQPKPNTDTQYF TGCGCCAGCAGTGGCGAGCAACCGAAGCCTAACACAGATACGCAGTATTTT
TRBJ1-2 TRBV5-1 . . CASSLEGRGGGYTF TGCGCCAGCAGCTTGGAAGGACGTGGTGGTGGCTACACCTTC
TRBJ2-3 TRBV11-3 . TRBD2 CASSPNAGAADTQYF TGTGCCAGCAGCCCCAATGCGGGAGCTGCAGATACGCAGTATTTT
TRBJ2-3 TRBV6-1 . . CASTRRTESTDTQYF TGTGCCAGCACTCGACGGACGGAAAGCACAGATACGCAGTATTTT
TRBJ2-1 TRBV2 . . CASSIGDEQFF TGTGCCAGCAGTATAGGAGATGAGCAGTTCTTC
TRBJ2-7 TRBV18 . TRBD1 CASSDRAEQYF TGTGCCAGCTCAGACAGGGCCGAGCAGTACTTC
TRBJ2-1 TRBV5-5 . . CASSLAPGYNEQFF TGTGCCAGCAGCTTGGCCCCCGGATACAATGAGCAGTTCTTC